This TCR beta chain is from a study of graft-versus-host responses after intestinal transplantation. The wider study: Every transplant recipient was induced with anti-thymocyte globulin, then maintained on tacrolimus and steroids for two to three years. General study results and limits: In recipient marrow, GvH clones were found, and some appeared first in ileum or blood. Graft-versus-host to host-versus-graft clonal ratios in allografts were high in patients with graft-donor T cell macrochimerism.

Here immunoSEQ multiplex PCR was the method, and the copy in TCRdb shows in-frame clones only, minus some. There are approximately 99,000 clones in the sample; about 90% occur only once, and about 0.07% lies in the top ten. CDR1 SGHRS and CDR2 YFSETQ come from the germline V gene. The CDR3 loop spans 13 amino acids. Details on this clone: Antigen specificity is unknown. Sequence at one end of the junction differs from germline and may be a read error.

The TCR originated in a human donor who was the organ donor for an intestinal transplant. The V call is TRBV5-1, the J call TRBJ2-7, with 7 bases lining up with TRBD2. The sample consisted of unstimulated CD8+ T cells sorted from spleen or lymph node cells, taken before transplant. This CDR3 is CASSLWGGYEQYF. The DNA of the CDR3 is TGTGCCAGCAGCTTGTGGGGGGGCTACGAGCAGTACTTC.